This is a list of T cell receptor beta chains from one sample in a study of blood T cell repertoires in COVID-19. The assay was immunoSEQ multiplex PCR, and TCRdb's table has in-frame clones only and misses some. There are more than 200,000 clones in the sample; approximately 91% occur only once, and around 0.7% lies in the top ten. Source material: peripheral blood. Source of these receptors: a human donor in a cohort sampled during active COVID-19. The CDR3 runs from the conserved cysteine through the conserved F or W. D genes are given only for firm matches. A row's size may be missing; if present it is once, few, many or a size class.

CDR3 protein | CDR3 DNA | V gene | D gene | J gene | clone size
CASSFLKGDSNQPQHF | TGTGCCAGCAGTTTTTTAAAGGGGGATAGCAATCAGCCCCAGCATTTT | TRBV27 | . | TRBJ1-5 | .
CASREQGLENTIYF | TGTGCCAGCAGGGAACAGGGGCTGGAAAACACCATATATTTT | TRBV5-6 | TRBD1 | TRBJ1-3 | .
CASSAAGFAGGGYEQYF | TGTGCCAGCAGCGCCGCTGGATTCGCGGGAGGGGGCTACGAGCAGTACTTC | TRBV7-3 | TRBD2 | TRBJ2-7 | few
CASREGLGPPEFDF | TGTGCCAGCCGGGAGGGGTTGGGTCCCCCGGAATTCGATTTT | TRBV6-5 | . | TRBJ1-5 | .
CASSLPGQIYGYTF | TGTGCCAGCAGCCTACCGGGACAGATCTATGGCTACACCTTC | TRBV7-3 | TRBD1 | TRBJ1-2 | .
CASSAKFQLRTGGYGYTF | TGTGCCAGCAGTGCGAAGTTTCAATTGAGGACAGGGGGCTATGGCTACACCTTC | TRBV6-1 | TRBD1 | TRBJ1-2 | .
CASSSLGAVGTEAFF | TGTGCCAGCAGTTCGCTTGGGGCGGTAGGGACTGAAGCTTTCTTT | TRBV6-6 | . | TRBJ1-1 | .
CASSPRTGTGNTEAFF | TGCGCCAGCAGCCCTCGGACCGGGACAGGGAACACTGAAGCTTTCTTT | TRBV5-1 | TRBD1 | TRBJ1-1 | few
CASSPGQPTNEKLFF | TGCGCCAGCAGCCCGGGACAGCCAACTAATGAAAAACTGTTTTTT | TRBV4-1 | TRBD1 | TRBJ1-4 | .
CSVGSGGMVHEQYF | TGCAGCGTTGGGTCAGGGGGAATGGTCCACGAGCAGTACTTC | TRBV29-1 | TRBD1 | TRBJ2-7 | .
CSASFGSSKSAQHF | TGCAGTGCTAGTTTCGGGTCCAGCAAGAGCGCCCAGCATTTT | TRBV20-1 | . | TRBJ1-5 | once